This TCR beta chain was observed in a study of cytomegalovirus exposure and HLA in healthy donors. On this clone itself: The antigen remains undetermined.

Study-wide results and caveats: The study labeled fewer than 200 TCR beta chains cytomegalovirus-associated.

This CDR3 comprises 12 residues. Germline V gene data show CDR1 as SEHNR and CDR2 as FQNEAQ (reference sequence). V was pared by 5 bases and J by 10 bases, with 2 bases of the junction left unmatched. PCR amplification relied on 60 Vbeta primers (plus 13 Jbeta primers). Clones were read by immunoSEQ multiplex PCR, and TCRdb kept only the in-frame ones, dropping some. The data hold about 120,000 clones, with around four fifths observed a single time. The TCR originated in a male donor in good health and CMV-seropositive. The rearrangement links TRBV7-9 to TRBJ1-5; 10 nucleotides line up with TRBD1. Sequencing was done on a sample of PBMCs. In DNA, the CDR3 is TGTGCCAGCAGCGGGACAGGGGAACCCCAGCATTTT. The encoded protein is CASSGTGEPQHF.